This paragraph reports one T cell receptor (beta chain). The target of this receptor is not known. No base-level quality is on record; no much larger clone is a single base apart. This sample is drawn from a study of blood T cell repertoires in COVID-19 (dated by TCRdb to the early 2020s). For context, the study as a whole: The collaborator samples originated in the United States, Italy and Spain and spanned the acute and convalescent phases of COVID-19. Deeply sampled blood TCRbeta repertoires from subjects exposed to, actively infected with, or recovered from COVID-19 were included in the dataset. Samples came from the ongoing ImmuneRACE study (first 160 participants) plus 1,254 subjects from 6 global collaborators. Where available, HLA class I and class II types were obtained from metadata supplied by the sample provider rather than from assay-based typing. The repertoires were made available in a free public database intended to serve as a resource for research on the immune response to SARS-CoV-2. The material from the prospective study consisted of cDNA or gDNA derived from T cells, B-cell-depleted T cells, or PBMCs. The sample metadata nearly always contained a de-identified subject ID, COVID-19 status, age in years and sex.

The immunoSEQ Assay, a bias-controlled multiplex PCR, was used to amplify TCRbeta CDR3 regions from genomic DNA. In the authors' own workflow: Within the assay, amplification of reference gene primers was used to estimate how many nucleated cells each sample contained. Sequence reads were collapsed and filtered to measure the absolute abundance of every unique TCRbeta CDR3 rearrangement. Productive Simpson clonality was computed per sample as the square root of Simpson's diversity index over productive rearrangements. What TCRdb holds here is the immuneACCESS table cut down to in-frame rearrangements. Part of the clones is not present; checked against another copy, under half of the missing clones reflect an unresolved V gene, and the others are unexplained. D and trimming were read from the DNA, whereas the V and J calls and clone size are those reported in that table. The sample data list under 100,000 clones, and approximately 85% of these were observed just once. 2.5% to 3.5% of the sample comes from the top ten.

The study at large found these results: Clinical and demographic metadata were provided uncurated, with the amount varying by source and participant.

The CDR3 measures 13 amino acids from cysteine to phenylalanine. The kept DNA is CDR3 alone, 39 bases in frame from the first base. V is clipped by 8 bases and J by 2 bases, and the sequence between their germline boundaries is 14 bases long. Sequences SGHRS (CDR1) and YFSETQ (CDR2) are obtained from the germline V gene. One collaborating source in Seattle enrolled patients during active infection and followed them longitudinally through the course of disease. Whole blood was collected in K2EDTA tubes by collaborating institutions according to the institutions' own protocols. For TCRbeta analysis, collaborator samples were shipped as frozen whole blood, as isolated PBMCs, or as DNA extracted from either sample type.

The rearranged segments are TRBV5-1 and TRBJ2-7; matching of 7 bases hints at TRBD1 as the D gene. Source material: peripheral blood. This TCR derives from an elderly woman with COVID-19, enrolled during active disease. The CDR3 protein sequence reads: CASHQGGAYEQYF. In nucleotide form, the sequence is TGCGCCAGTCACCAGGGGGGAGCCTACGAGCAGTACTTC. The variable domain in full, with residues beyond the CDR3 obtained from the reference TRBV5-1 and TRBJ2-7 genes, is KAGVTQTPRYLIKTRGQQVTLSCSPISGHRSVSWYQQTPGQGLQFLFEYFSETQRNKGNFPGRFSGRQFSNSRSEMNVSTLELGDSALYLCASHQGGAYEQYFGPGTRLTVT.